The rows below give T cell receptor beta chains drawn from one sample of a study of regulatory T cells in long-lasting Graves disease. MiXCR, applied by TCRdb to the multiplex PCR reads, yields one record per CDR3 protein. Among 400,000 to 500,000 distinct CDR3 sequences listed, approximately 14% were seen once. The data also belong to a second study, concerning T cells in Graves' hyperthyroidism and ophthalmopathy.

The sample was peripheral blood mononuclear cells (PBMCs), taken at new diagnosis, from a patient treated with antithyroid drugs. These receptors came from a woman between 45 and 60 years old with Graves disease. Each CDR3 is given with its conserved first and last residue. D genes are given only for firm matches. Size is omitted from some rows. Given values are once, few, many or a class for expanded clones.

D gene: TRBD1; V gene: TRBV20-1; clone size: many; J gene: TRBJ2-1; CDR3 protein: CSATHPGTGLDEQFF; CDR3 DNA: TGCAGTGCTACACACCCCGGGACAGGGCTCGATGAGCAGTTCTTC
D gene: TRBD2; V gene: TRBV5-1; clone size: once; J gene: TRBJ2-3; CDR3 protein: CASSLARDYTDTQYF; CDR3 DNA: TGCGCCAGCAGCTTGGCCAGGGACTACACAGATACGCAGTATTTT
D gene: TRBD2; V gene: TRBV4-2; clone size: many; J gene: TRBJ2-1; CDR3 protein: CASSQAGLAGGNEQFF; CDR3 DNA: TGTGCCAGCAGCCAAGCCGGACTAGCGGGAGGTAATGAGCAGTTCTTC
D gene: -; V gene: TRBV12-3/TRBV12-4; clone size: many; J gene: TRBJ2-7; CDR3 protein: CASSFRRATYEQYF; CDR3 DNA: TGTGCCAGCAGTTTCCGGAGGGCAACCTACGAGCAGTACTTC
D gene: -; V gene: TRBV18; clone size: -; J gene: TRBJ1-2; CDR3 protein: CASSRTEGSNYGYTF; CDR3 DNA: TGTGCCAGCTCACGGACGGAGGGGTCTAACTATGGCTACACCTTC
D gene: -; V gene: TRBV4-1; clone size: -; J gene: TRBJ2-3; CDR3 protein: CASSQRATRPPGTQYF; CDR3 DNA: TGCGCCAGCAGCCAACGTGCGACCCGTCCGCCGGGTACGCAGTATTTT
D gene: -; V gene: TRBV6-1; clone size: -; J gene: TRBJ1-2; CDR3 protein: CASTLREGNYGYTF; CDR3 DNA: TGTGCCAGCACCCTCCGGGAGGGGAACTATGGCTACACCTTC
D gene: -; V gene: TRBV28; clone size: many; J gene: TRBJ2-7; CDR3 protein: CASSFSIQGGTYEQYF; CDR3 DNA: TGTGCCAGCAGTTTTAGTATTCAAGGCGGAACCTACGAGCAGTACTTC
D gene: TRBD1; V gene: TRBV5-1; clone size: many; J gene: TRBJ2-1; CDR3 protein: CASRGRGWDNEQFF; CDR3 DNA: TGCGCCAGCAGAGGCAGGGGGTGGGACAATGAGCAGTTCTTC
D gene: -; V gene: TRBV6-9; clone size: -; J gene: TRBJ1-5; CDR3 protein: CASSSLGLGDQPQHF; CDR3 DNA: TGTGCCAGCAGTTCTCTGGGCCTGGGGGATCAGCCCCAGCATTTT
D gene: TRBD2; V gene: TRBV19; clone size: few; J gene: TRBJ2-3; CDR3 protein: CASSKTSVRTDTQYF; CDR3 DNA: TGTGCCAGTAGTAAAACTAGCGTACGCACAGATACGCAGTATTTT
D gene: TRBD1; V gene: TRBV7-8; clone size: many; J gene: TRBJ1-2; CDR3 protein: CASSEGQGLEYGYTF; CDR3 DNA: TGTGCCAGCAGCGAGGGACAGGGCCTAGAGTATGGCTACACCTTC
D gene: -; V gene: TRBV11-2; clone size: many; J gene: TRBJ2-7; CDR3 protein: CASSLEFHYEQYF; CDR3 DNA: TGTGCCAGCAGCTTAGAATTTCATTACGAGCAGTACTTC
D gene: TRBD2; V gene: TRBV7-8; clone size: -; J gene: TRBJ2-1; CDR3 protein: CASSLASRSSGRKNEQFF; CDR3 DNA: TGTGCCAGCAGCTTAGCTTCGAGGTCTAGCGGGAGGAAAAATGAGCAGTTCTTC
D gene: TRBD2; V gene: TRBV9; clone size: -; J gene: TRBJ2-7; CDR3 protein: CASSADPSGSSYEQYF; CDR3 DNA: TGTGCCAGCAGCGCAGATCCTAGCGGGAGCTCCTACGAGCAGTACTTC
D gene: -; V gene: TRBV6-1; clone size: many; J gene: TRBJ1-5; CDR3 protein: CASSEGWASNQPQHF; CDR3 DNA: TGTGCCAGCAGTGAAGGCTGGGCTTCCAATCAGCCCCAGCATTTT
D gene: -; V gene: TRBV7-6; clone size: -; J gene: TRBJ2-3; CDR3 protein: CASSSRTGSLSDTQYF; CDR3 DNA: TGTGCCAGCAGCTCCCGGACGGGTTCGTTGTCAGATACGCAGTATTTT
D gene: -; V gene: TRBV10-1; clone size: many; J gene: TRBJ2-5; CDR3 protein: CASSGVADGQETQYF; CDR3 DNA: TGCGCCAGCAGTGGGGTTGCGGACGGGCAGGAGACCCAGTACTTC
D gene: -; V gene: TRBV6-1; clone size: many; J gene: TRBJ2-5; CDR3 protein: CASIRGGGVGQETQYF; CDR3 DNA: TGTGCCAGCATCCGAGGAGGGGGAGTTGGGCAAGAGACCCAGTACTTC
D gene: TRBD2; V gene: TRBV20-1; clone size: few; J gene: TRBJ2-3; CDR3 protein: CSARVFPAGEFNTQYF; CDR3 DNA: TGCAGTGCTAGAGTTTTCCCAGCGGGAGAATTTAATACGCAGTATTTT
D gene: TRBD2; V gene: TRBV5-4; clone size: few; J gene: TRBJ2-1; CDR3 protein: CASSLLAEYNEQFF; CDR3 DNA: TGTGCCAGCAGCCTCCTAGCGGAATACAATGAGCAGTTCTTC
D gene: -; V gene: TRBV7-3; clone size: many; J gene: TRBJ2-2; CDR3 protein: CASSLFYTGELFF; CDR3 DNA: TGTGCCAGCAGCTTATTTTATACCGGGGAGCTGTTTTTT
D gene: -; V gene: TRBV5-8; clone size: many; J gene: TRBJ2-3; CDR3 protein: CASSLGLTTDTQYF; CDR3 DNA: TGTGCCAGCAGCTTGGGACTAACCACAGATACGCAGTATTTT
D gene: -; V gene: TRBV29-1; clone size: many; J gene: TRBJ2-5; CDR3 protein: CSVAAGTHQETQYF; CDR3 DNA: TGCAGCGTTGCGGCAGGGACACATCAAGAGACCCAGTACTTC
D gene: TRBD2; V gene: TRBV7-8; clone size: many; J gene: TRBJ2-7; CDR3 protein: CASSRSGVSSYEQYF; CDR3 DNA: TGTGCCAGCAGCCGTAGCGGGGTAAGCTCCTACGAGCAGTACTTC
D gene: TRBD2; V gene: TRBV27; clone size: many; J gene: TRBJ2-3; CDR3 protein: CASSLYGSGGTDTQYF; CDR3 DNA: TGTGCCAGCAGTTTATATGGTAGCGGGGGCACAGATACGCAGTATTTT
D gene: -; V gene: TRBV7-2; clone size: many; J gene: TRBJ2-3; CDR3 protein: CASSFPGRWTDTQYF; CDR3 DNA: TGTGCCAGCAGCTTTCCGGGGAGATGGACAGATACGCAGTATTTT
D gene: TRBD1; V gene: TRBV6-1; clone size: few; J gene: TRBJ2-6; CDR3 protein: CASSETGTGYSGANVLTF; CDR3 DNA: TGTGCCAGCAGTGAGACCGGGACAGGGTACTCCGGGGCCAACGTCCTGACTTTC
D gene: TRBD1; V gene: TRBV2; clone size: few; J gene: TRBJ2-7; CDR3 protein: CASRGTGDRRYF; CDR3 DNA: TGTGCCAGCAGGGGGACAGGGGACCGTAGGTACTTC
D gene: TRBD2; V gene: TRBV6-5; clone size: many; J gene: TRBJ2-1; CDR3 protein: CASSYASGSSERNEQFF; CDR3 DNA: TGTGCCAGCAGTTACGCTAGCGGGAGTTCGGAACGCAATGAGCAGTTCTTC
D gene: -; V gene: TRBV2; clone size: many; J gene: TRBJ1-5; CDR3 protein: CASSEAMIGGNQPQHF; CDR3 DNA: TGTGCCAGCAGTGAAGCGATGATAGGGGGGAATCAGCCCCAGCATTTT
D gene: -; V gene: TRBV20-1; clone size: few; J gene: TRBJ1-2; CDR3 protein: CSASPSGPTPFHYGYTF; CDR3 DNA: TGCAGTGCTAGTCCGTCAGGGCCCACGCCTTTCCACTATGGCTACACCTTC
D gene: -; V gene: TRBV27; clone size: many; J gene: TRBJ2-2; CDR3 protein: CASSPGTRNTGELFF; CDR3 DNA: TGTGCCAGCAGCCCCGGGACAAGGAACACCGGGGAGCTGTTTTTT
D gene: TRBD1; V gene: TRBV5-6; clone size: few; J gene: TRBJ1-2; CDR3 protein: CASSPGDSHYGYTF; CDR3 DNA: TGTGCCAGCAGTCCCGGGGACAGCCACTATGGCTACACCTTC